A single sample gave rise to the 22 T cell receptor beta chains below, sequenced in a study of cytomegalovirus exposure and HLA in healthy donors. A multiplex PCR was run with 60 Vbeta primers and 13 Jbeta primers. TCRdb's copy holds only in-frame clones and misses some; the assay was immunoSEQ multiplex PCR. The sample records roughly 160,000 clones, approximately 80% being singletons. Specimen: PBMCs. The receptors were gathered from a male donor in good health and CMV-seropositive.

The chain couples TRBV5-4 to TRBJ2-7; D is unresolved. V shed 2 bases and J shed 3 bases, with 9 bases lying between them. The length of the CDR3 is 13 residues. Germline CDR1 reads SGHNT; CDR2 reads YYREEE (reference sequence). DNA of the CDR3: TGTGCCAGCAGCTTAACGGGTATCTACGAGCAGTACTTC. Its protein product is CASSLTGIYEQYF.

The chain links TRBV5-1 to TRBJ1-2; 10 bases align to TRBD1. Germline V lookup: CDR1 SGHRS, CDR2 YFSETQ. The ends lost 5 bases at V and 7 bases at J; junction bases unmatched: 5. The CDR3 is 13 amino acids. CDR3 sequence reads: CASSPDRGTGYTF. The CDR3 nucleotides read TGCGCCAGCAGTCCGGACAGGGGGACTGGCTACACCTTC.

This clone was counted only a few times. V and J are TRBV11-2 and TRBJ2-1, with a weak D call TRBD1 (6 bases). CDR3 size: 13 residues. The ends were cut back, 5 bases at V and 7 bases at J, with 12 bases in the middle. CDR1 is SGHAT and CDR2 is FQNNGV in the germline V gene. The CDR3 here is CASSPGVSNEQFF. The DNA of the CDR3 is TGTGCCAGCAGCCCAGGGGTGAGTAATGAGCAGTTCTTC.

The chain is built from TRBV7-9 and TRBJ1-1; D possibly corresponds to TRBD1 (5 bases). From germline, CDR1 is SEHNR and CDR2 FQNEAQ (reference sequence). V was pared by 6 bases and J by 3 bases, with 17 bases between. The CDR3 is made up of 15 amino acids. For the CDR3, the DNA is TGTGCCAGCAGTCCAAATAATCAGGGTGACACTGAAGCTTTCTTT. Translated, it gives CASSPNNQGDTEAFF.

The J gene is TRBJ2-3, the V gene TRBV28; unclear D gene. CDR3 size: 15 residues. Germline V CDR1 and CDR2: MDHEN, SYDVKM. V shed 8 bases and J shed 7 bases, with 22 bases lying between them. The CDR3 sequence: CASQPEYGPQNTQYF. The CDR3 DNA sequence: TGTGCCAGCCAGCCTGAATATGGGCCCCAAAATACGCAGTATTTT.

The chain couples TRBV6-5 to TRBJ1-1; tentatively, D is TRBD1 (5 bases). The V end was cut by 8 bases, the J end by 5 bases, with 21 bases between. Germline CDR1 reads MNHEY; CDR2 reads SVGAGI. This CDR3 contains 15 residues. CDR3 sequence: CASEGRDGWKTEAFF. The DNA for the CDR3 is TGTGCCAGCGAGGGGCGGGACGGATGGAAGACTGAAGCTTTCTTT.

The chain uses TRBV10-2 and TRBJ1-1; D gene unclear. Trimming pared 3 bases from V and 5 bases from J, leaving 13 bases between. CDR3 length: 14 amino acids. Germline V gene sequence: CDR1 WSHSY, CDR2 SAAADI. The CDR3 here is CASSDPVGRTEAFF. CDR3 nucleotides: TGCGCCAGCAGTGACCCCGTAGGGAGGACTGAAGCTTTCTTT.

This sequence joins TRBV23-1 and TRBJ2-1, with 13 nucleotides matching TRBD2. TRBV23-1 is marked as an open reading frame, function uncertain. CDR3 length equals 14 residues. With 10 bases clipped from V and 8 bases from J, the junction kept 8 bases outside the gene matches. CDR3 protein: CANTLAGGPHEQFF. The CDR3 nucleotides are TGCGCCAACACACTAGCGGGAGGGCCACATGAGCAGTTCTTC.

This CDR3 reads CASSILAGGYNEQFF. The CDR3 DNA follows: TGTGCCAGCAGTATACTAGCGGGAGGATACAATGAGCAGTTCTTC. This chain joins TRBV28 and TRBJ2-1; TRBD2 matches at 12 bases. The V segment lost 5 bases and the J segment 4 bases; nucleotides outside the gene matches: 3. Germline lookup yields CDR1 MDHEN and CDR2 SYDVKM. This CDR3 contains 15 residues.

This clone came up a few times. V usage is TRBV7-8 and J usage is TRBJ2-1; D remains ambiguous. CDR1 is SGHVS, CDR2 FQNEAQ, per germline. V lost 1 base and J 6 bases, leaving 10 bases between the germline ends. The CDR3 consists of 14 residues. CDR3 DNA sequence: TGTGCCAGCAGCTTAGGCAAACCGGGCAATGAGCAGTTCTTC. Amino acid sequence: CASSLGKPGNEQFF.

The gene calls are TRBV5-6 and TRBJ1-1; D is uncertain. The CDR3 consists of 13 residues. Germline V lookup: CDR1 SGHDT, CDR2 YYEEEE. Between the trimmed V and J ends, which lost 0 bases and 3 bases, there was a span of 6 bases. CDR3 in DNA: TGTGCCAGCAGCTTGGACGGGGACACTGAAGCTTTCTTT. Translated: CASSLDGDTEAFF.

This chain uses TRBV11-2 with TRBJ2-1; 9 nucleotides match TRBD1. The V segment lost 4 bases and the J segment 0 bases; nucleotides outside the gene matches: 10. CDR1 SGHAT and CDR2 FQNNGV come from the germline V gene. The CDR3 sequence is 18 residues long. The DNA of the CDR3 is TGTGCCAGCAGCTCCACACCTGGGACAGGGAACTCCTACAATGAGCAGTTCTTC. This gives the protein CASSSTPGTGNSYNEQFF.

This clone was picked up a small number of times. The same CDR3 arises from other DNA sequences in this sample as well. The rearrangement joins TRBV7-9 to TRBJ1-2; no reliable D call. The V gene lost 3 bases and the J gene lost 2 bases, with 10 bases spanning the gap. The CDR3 spans 14 residues. CDR1 and CDR2 from the germline V gene are SEHNR and FQNEAQ (reference sequence). This chain's CDR3 is CASSFLTTNYGYTF. CDR3 DNA: TGTGCCAGCAGCTTCCTGACAACCAACTATGGCTACACCTTC.

This clone was seen a few times. This chain links TRBV7-9 with TRBJ1-2; tentatively, D is TRBD1 (5 bases). This CDR3 comprises 14 residues. V gave up 0 bases and J gave up 4 bases, with 9 bases separating them. Germline V gene lookup returns CDR1 SEHNR and CDR2 FQNEAQ (reference sequence). This CDR3 is CASSLAGLGYGYTF. CDR3 nucleotide sequence: TGTGCCAGCAGCTTAGCGGGACTCGGCTATGGCTACACCTTC.

This chain connects TRBV30 to TRBJ2-1; 7 bases line up with TRBD1. The germline CDR1 and CDR2 sequences are GTSNPN and SVGIG (reference sequence). The CDR3 covers 16 residues. The trim removed 2 bases at V and 9 bases at J, leaving 16 bases unmatched. As DNA, the CDR3 is TGTGCCTGGAGTTCGCCTTACAGGGGCCCCCTTGGTGAGCAGTTCTTC. Translating it yields CAWSSPYRGPLGEQFF. Filled out from reference TRBV30 and TRBJ2-1, the complete variable domain reads SQTIHQWPATLVQPVGSPLSLECTVEGTSNPNLYWYRQAAGRGLQLLFYSVGIGQISSEVPQNLSASRPQDRQFILSSKKLLLSDSGFYLCAWSSPYRGPLGEQFFGPGTRLTVL.

CDR3 DNA sequence: TGTGCCAGCAGCTTGGCACAGGTGTTAGGGGTGCCCGAGCAGTACTTC. It codes for CASSLAQVLGVPEQYF. This chain joins TRBV5-5 and TRBJ2-7; TRBD1 is a possible D gene (5 bases). The V gene lost 0 bases and the J gene lost 6 bases, with 19 bases spanning the gap. The germline V gene encodes CDR1 SGHKS and CDR2 YYEKEE (reference sequence). This CDR3 is 16 amino acids long.

The chain carries TRBV27 and TRBJ2-7; 11 nucleotides match TRBD2. This CDR3 comprises 14 residues. The germline CDR1 and CDR2 sequences are MNHEY and SMNVEV (reference sequence). V shed 2 bases and J 3 bases; nucleotides not matched to a gene: 0. The CDR3 region is CASSLLAGGYEQYF. CDR3 bases: TGTGCCAGCAGTTTACTAGCGGGAGGCTACGAGCAGTACTTC.

Only a few counts were recorded for this clone. The CDR3: CASSLTGQGEVEQYF. The CDR3, as DNA: TGTGCCAGCAGTTTAACGGGACAGGGGGAAGTCGAGCAGTACTTC. This sequence joins TRBV28 and TRBJ2-7; 11 nucleotides match TRBD1. Germline V gene sequence: CDR1 MDHEN, CDR2 SYDVKM. This CDR3 has 15 amino acids. The V and J ends lost 2 bases and 6 bases, in that order; junction bases with no gene match: 6.

The chain employs TRBV5-6 and TRBJ2-1, with TRBD2 matching 11 bases. The CDR3 loop spans 15 amino acids. V trimming: 4 bases; J trimming: 8 bases; junction bases outside the gene matches: 8. In germline, CDR1 is SGHDT, CDR2 YYEEEE. CDR3 region: CASSPWTSGPHEQFF. Written as DNA, the CDR3 is TGTGCCAGCAGCCCGTGGACTAGCGGGCCCCATGAGCAGTTCTTC. Based on the CDR3 plus reference TRBV5-6 and TRBJ2-1, the full variable domain is DAGVTQSPTHLIKTRGQQVTLRCSPKSGHDTVSWYQQALGQGPQFIFQYYEEEERQRGNFPDRFSGHQFPNYSSELNVNALLLGDSALYLCASSPWTSGPHEQFFGPGTRLTVL.

The chain has TRBV30 and TRBJ1-2; TRBD1 aligns across 12 bases. After removal of 2 bases from V and 3 bases from J, the junction contained 16 bases not matched to a gene. The CDR3 is 19 residues long. Germline V CDR1 and CDR2: GTSNPN, SVGIG (reference sequence). The CDR3 bases are TGTGCCTGGAGTTCCCCCGAGGCGGGACAGGGGGCGCGGTACTATGGCTACACCTTC. This encodes CAWSSPEAGQGARYYGYTF. The whole variable domain, remainder taken from reference TRBV30 and TRBJ1-2, is SQTIHQWPATLVQPVGSPLSLECTVEGTSNPNLYWYRQAAGRGLQLLFYSVGIGQISSEVPQNLSASRPQDRQFILSSKKLLLSDSGFYLCAWSSPEAGQGARYYGYTFGSGTRLTVV.

The chain joins TRBV9 to TRBJ1-2, with unresolved D. Germline V gene sequence: CDR1 SGDLS, CDR2 YYNGEE. This CDR3 has 11 residues. The germline V and J ends were trimmed by 7 bases and 8 bases, with 12 bases remaining between them. The CDR3 protein is CASGGGKGYTF. CDR3 DNA sequence: TGTGCCAGCGGTGGAGGGAAAGGCTACACCTTC.

This clone was counted a few times. CDR3 DNA sequence: TGTGCCAGCAGTCCCGGGACTAGCGGAATACGGGAGCAGTACTTC. Protein product: CASSPGTSGIREQYF. The rearrangement links TRBV27 to TRBJ2-7; 11 bases line up with TRBD2. Per germline, CDR1 MNHEY and CDR2 SMNVEV (reference sequence). There are 15 residues in the CDR3. J lost 7 bases, V lost 5 bases, and 10 bases had no gene match.